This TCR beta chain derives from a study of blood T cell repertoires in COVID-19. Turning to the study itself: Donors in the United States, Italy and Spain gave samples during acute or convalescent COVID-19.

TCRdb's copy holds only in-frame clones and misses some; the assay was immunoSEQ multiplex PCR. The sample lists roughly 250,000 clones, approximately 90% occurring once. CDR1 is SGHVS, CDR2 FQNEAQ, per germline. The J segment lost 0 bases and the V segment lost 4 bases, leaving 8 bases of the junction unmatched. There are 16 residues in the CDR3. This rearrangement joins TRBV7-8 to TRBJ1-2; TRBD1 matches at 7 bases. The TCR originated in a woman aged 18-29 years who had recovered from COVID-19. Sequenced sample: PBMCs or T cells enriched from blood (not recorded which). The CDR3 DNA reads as TGTGCCAGCAGCTCGGGACAGACGCTCTCTAACTATGGCTACACCTTC. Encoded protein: CASSSGQTLSNYGYTF.